This TCR beta chain was profiled in a study of blood T cell repertoires in COVID-19 (dated by TCRdb to 2020 to 2021). Broadly, across the study: Samples covering the acute and convalescent phases of COVID-19 were provided by collaborators in the United States, Italy and Spain. The prospective study material was composed of cDNA or gDNA derived from T cells, B-cell-depleted T cells, or PBMCs. Deeply sampled blood TCRbeta repertoires from subjects exposed to, actively infected with, or recovered from COVID-19 were included in the dataset. A freely available public database, intended as a resource for researchers studying the immune response to SARS-CoV-2, is where the repertoires were released. Samples were obtained from the ongoing ImmuneRACE study (first 160 participants) and from 1,254 subjects provided by 6 global collaborators. A de-identified subject ID, COVID-19 status, age in years and sex were almost always included in the sample metadata. HLA class I and class II types, where available, came from metadata supplied by the sample provider rather than from assay-based typing. What the work shows at the level of the full study, not this receptor alone: Clinical and demographic metadata were provided uncurated, with the amount varying by source and participant.

A note on this clone: The antigen it recognizes is unknown. Base qualities are missing; no much larger clone stands one base away.

TCRbeta CDR3 regions were amplified from genomic DNA using the immunoSEQ Assay, a bias-controlled multiplex PCR. The original pipeline was this. The number of nucleated cells in each sample was estimated from the amplification of reference gene primers within the assay. Sequence reads were collapsed and filtered to measure the absolute abundance of every unique TCRbeta CDR3 rearrangement. For each sample, productive Simpson clonality was calculated as the square root of Simpson's diversity index across productive rearrangements. TCRdb provides this immuneACCESS table in a form limited to in-frame rearrangements. Some clones are lacking; in checked studies, under half of them reflect an unresolved V gene, and why the rest are absent is not known. The V and J calls and clone size are taken from that table; D and trimming were inferred from the DNA. Recorded for this sample are 85,000 or so clones; 86% of them occurred a single time. Jointly, the top ten make up 25% to 30% of the sample.

The collaborating institutions used their own protocols to collect whole blood in K2EDTA tubes. Collaborator samples were shipped for TCRbeta analysis as frozen whole blood, isolated PBMCs, or DNA extracted from either sample type. Trimming removed 4 bases from V and 7 bases from J; the gene matches leave 3 bases unexplained. The germline V gene provides CDR1 SNHLY and CDR2 FYNNEI. Taken from cysteine to phenylalanine, the CDR3 has 13 residues. Only the CDR3 DNA stays, 39 bases, in frame from base 1. The TCR was taken from a man between 45 and 60 years old with active or convalescent COVID-19. The chain employs TRBV2 and TRBJ2-2; TRBD1 agrees with 7 junctional bases. The sample comprised peripheral blood. DNA sequence: TGTGCCAGCAGTGGACAGGGAATCGGGGAGCTGTTTTTT. The encoded protein is CASSGQGIGELFF.